The TCR beta chain under discussion was sequenced for a study of control samples from healthy donors and cancer patients. The CDR3 sequence is 15 residues long. The V gene's germline CDR1 is MNHNS and CDR2 SASEGT. Trimming left V 3 bases short and J 9 bases short, with 15 bases between. Method: immunoSEQ multiplex PCR; TCRdb's copy keeps in-frame clones and lacks some. This repertoire shows roughly 86,000 clones, around nine tenths found once; its top ten account for 3% to 4.5%. The TCR was taken from a woman in her late teens or twenties in good health. The specimen sequenced was blood. V usage is TRBV6-1 and J usage is TRBJ1-6; possible D gene TRBD1, 5 bases. The CDR3 loop reads CASSEISGLRSPLHF. CDR3 coding DNA: TGTGCCAGCAGTGAGATCTCGGGACTCCGTTCACCCCTCCACTTT.